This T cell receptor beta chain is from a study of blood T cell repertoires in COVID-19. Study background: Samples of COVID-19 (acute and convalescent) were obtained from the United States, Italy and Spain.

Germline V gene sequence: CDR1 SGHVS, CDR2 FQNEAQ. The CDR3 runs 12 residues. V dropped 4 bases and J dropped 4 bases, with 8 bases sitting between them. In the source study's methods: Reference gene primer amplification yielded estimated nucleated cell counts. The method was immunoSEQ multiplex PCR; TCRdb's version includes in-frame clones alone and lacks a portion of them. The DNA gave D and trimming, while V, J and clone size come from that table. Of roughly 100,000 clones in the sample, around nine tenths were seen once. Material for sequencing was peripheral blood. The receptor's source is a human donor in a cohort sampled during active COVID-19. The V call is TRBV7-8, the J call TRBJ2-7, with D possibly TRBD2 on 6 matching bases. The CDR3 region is CASSYSGYEQYF. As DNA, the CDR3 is TGTGCCAGCAGCTATAGCGGATACGAGCAGTACTTC.